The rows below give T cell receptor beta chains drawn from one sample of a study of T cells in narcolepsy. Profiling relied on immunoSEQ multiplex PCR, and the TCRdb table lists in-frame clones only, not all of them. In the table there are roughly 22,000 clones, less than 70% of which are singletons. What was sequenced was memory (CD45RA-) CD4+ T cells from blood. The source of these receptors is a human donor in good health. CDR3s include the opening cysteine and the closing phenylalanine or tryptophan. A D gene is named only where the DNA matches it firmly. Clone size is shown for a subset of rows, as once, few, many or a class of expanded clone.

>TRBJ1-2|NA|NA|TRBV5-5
CASTTTGSFYGYTF
TGTGCCAGCACCACTACGGGATCTTTCTATGGCTACACCTTC
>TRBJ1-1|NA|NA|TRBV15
CATSRGTSRAFF
TGTGCCACCAGCAGGGGGACATCGCGGGCTTTCTTT
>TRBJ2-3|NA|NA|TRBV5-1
CASSLVGQTDTQYF
TGCGCCAGCAGCTTGGTTGGACAGACAGATACGCAGTATTTT
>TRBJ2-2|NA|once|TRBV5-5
CASSFTSGATGELFF
TGTGCCAGCAGCTTTACGTCCGGCGCAACCGGGGAGCTGTTTTTT
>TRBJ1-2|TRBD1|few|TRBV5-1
CASSPVQGQGYTF
TGCGCCAGCAGCCCCGTACAGGGGCAGGGCTACACCTTC
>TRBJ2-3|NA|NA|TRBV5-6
CASSLIGAGAGDTQYF
TGTGCCAGCAGCTTGATAGGCGCGGGCGCGGGAGATACGCAGTATTTT
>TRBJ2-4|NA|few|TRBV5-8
CASRFRTQAKNIQYF
TGTGCCAGCCGTTTCCGGACACAGGCAAAAAACATTCAGTACTTC
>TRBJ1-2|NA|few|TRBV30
CAWLHFGWDYGYTF
TGTGCCTGGCTTCATTTCGGGTGGGACTATGGCTACACCTTC
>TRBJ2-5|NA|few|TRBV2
CASIGLATETQYF
TGTGCCAGCATTGGGCTAGCGACGGAGACCCAGTACTTC
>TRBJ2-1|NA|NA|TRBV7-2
CASSRSLPNEQFF
TGTGCCAGCAGCCGTAGCTTACCCAATGAGCAGTTCTTC
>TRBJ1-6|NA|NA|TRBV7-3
CASSIQQNSPLHF
TGTGCCAGCAGCATCCAACAGAATTCACCCCTCCACTTT
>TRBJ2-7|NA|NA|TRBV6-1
CASSQAGGLGSYEQYF
TGTGCCAGCAGTCAAGCTGGAGGATTAGGGTCCTACGAGCAGTACTTC
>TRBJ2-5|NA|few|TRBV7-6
CASSLGRQALGETQYF
TGTGCCAGCAGCTTAGGGCGGCAGGCCCTAGGAGAGACCCAGTACTTC
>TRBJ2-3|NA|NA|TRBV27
CASSGVDRTDTQYF
TGTGCCAGCAGTGGAGTAGACAGGACAGATACGCAGTATTTT
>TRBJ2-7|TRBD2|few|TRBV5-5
CASSLAAGGLYEQYF
TGTGCCAGCAGCTTGGCCGCGGGGGGTCTCTACGAGCAGTACTTC
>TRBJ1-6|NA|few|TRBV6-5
CASSLKGEWSPLHF
TGTGCCAGCAGTCTTAAGGGGGAGTGGTCACCCCTCCACTTT
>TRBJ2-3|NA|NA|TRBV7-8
CASNKGRMASTDTQYF
TGTGCCAGCAATAAAGGGCGGATGGCTAGCACAGATACGCAGTATTTT
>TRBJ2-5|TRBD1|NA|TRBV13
CASSLGTGIGETQYF
TGTGCCAGCAGCTTAGGGACAGGGATTGGAGAGACCCAGTACTTC
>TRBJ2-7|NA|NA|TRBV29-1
CSVGGQLESYEQYF
TGCAGCGTTGGGGGACAACTCGAGTCCTACGAGCAGTACTTC
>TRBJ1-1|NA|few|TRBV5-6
CASSTVHPMNTEAFF
TGTGCCAGCAGCACAGTACACCCCATGAACACTGAAGCTTTCTTT
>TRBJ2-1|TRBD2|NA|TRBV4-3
CASSQKPASGGLGYNEQFF
TGCGCCAGCAGCCAAAAGCCCGCTAGCGGGGGGCTGGGGTACAATGAGCAGTTCTTC
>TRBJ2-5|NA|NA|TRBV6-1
CASSPGPTQYF
TGTGCCAGCAGCCCGGGGCCGACCCAGTACTTC
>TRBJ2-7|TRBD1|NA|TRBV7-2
CASSEKQGTEQYF
TGTGCCAGCAGCGAAAAACAGGGGACCGAGCAGTACTTC
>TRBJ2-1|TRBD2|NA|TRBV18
CASSPRETSVNEQFF
TGTGCCAGCTCACCACGAGAGACTAGCGTGAATGAGCAGTTCTTC
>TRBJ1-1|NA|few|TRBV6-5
CASSIGQRAFF
TGTGCCAGCAGCATCGGACAAAGAGCTTTCTTT
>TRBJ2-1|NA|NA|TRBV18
CASSPTRSEQFF
TGTGCCAGCTCACCGACGCGGAGTGAGCAGTTCTTC
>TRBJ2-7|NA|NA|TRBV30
CAWSGPGRRPKGQYF
TGTGCCTGGAGCGGACCGGGCCGAAGGCCTAAGGGGCAGTACTTC
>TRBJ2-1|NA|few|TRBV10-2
CASMTLDNEQFF
TGCGCCAGCATGACATTGGACAATGAGCAGTTCTTC
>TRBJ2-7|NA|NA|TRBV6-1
CASSTGIYEQYF
TGTGCCAGCAGTACGGGGATTTACGAGCAGTACTTC
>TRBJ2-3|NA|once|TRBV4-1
CASSQRGKASTDTQYF
TGCGCCAGCAGCCAGCGAGGGAAGGCGAGCACAGATACGCAGTATTTT
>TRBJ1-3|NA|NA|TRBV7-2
CASKETDFSGNTIYF
TGTGCCAGCAAGGAGACTGACTTCTCTGGAAACACCATATATTTT
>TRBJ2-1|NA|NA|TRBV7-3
CASSWGGQFNEQFF
TGTGCCAGCAGCTGGGGGGGCCAGTTCAATGAGCAGTTCTTC
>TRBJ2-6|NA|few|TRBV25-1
CASQGSGANVLTF
TGTGCCAGTCAGGGAAGTGGGGCCAACGTCCTGACTTTC
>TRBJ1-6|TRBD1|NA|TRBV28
CASKEGTGYSPLHF
TGTGCCAGCAAGGAAGGGACAGGGTACTCACCCCTCCACTTT
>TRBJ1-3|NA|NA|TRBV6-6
CASSRDGGSGNTIYF
TGTGCCAGCAGTCGGGACGGAGGCTCTGGAAACACCATATATTTT
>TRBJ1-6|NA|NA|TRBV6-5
CASRSGYNSPLHF
TGTGCCAGCAGATCGGGATATAATTCACCCCTCCACTTT
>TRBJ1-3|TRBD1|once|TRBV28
CASSPWTGRSGNTIYF
TGTGCCAGCAGTCCATGGACAGGGCGATCCGGAAACACCATATATTTT
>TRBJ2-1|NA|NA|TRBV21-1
CASRPGQVDNEQFF
TGTGCCAGCAGACCGGGACAGGTTGACAATGAGCAGTTCTTC
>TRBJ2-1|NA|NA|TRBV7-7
CASSLGHDGGEQFF
TGTGCCAGCAGCTTAGGTCACGATGGGGGTGAGCAGTTCTTC
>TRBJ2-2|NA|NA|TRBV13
CASSLGAGVSTGELFF
TGTGCCAGCAGCTTAGGAGCCGGGGTTTCCACCGGGGAGCTGTTTTTT
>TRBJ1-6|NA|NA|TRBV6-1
CASFQGQPNSPLHF
TGTGCCAGCTTCCAAGGACAGCCAAATTCACCCCTCCACTTT
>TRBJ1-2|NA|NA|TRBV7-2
CASSFHGANYGYTF
TGTGCCAGCAGCTTTCACGGTGCTAACTATGGCTACACCTTC
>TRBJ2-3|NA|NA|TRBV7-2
CASSPDRTTDTQYF
TGTGCCAGCAGCCCCGACCGGACCACAGATACGCAGTATTTT
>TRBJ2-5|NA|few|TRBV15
CATSRDIETQYF
TGTGCCACCAGCAGAGATATAGAGACCCAGTACTTC
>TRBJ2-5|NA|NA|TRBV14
CASSPWGDPWEQYF
TGTGCCAGCAGCCCCTGGGGGGACCCTTGGGAGCAGTACTTC
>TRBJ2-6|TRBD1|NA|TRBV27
CASSPGTGFGANVLTF
TGTGCCAGCAGTCCCGGGACAGGGTTCGGGGCCAACGTCCTGACTTTC
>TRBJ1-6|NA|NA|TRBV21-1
CASGRRQGGAYNSPLHF
TGTGCCAGCGGACGCCGACAGGGAGGGGCCTATAATTCACCCCTCCACTTT
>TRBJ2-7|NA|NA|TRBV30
CAWSGDLSYEQYF
TGTGCCTGGAGTGGGGACCTCTCCTACGAGCAGTACTTC
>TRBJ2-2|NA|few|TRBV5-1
CASSLVPGKTGELFF
TGCGCCAGCAGCTTGGTCCCAGGGAAGACCGGGGAGCTGTTTTTT
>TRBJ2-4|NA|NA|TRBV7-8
CASSRPIQGGNIQYF
TGTGCCAGCAGCCGCCCAATACAGGGCGGAAACATTCAGTACTTC
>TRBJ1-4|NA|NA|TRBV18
CASSPSAATNEKLFF
TGTGCCAGCTCACCATCTGCGGCAACTAATGAAAAACTGTTTTTT
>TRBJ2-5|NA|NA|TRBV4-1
CASSQDQRQETQYF
TGCGCCAGCAGCCAAGATCAGCGACAAGAGACCCAGTACTTC
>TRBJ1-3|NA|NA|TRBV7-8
CASSLSGRDTIYF
TGTGCCAGCAGCTTATCAGGGCGGGACACCATATATTTT
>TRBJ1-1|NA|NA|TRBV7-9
CASSLASGSSGRAFF
TGTGCCAGCAGCTTAGCTTCCGGGTCTAGTGGGCGAGCTTTCTTT